These 22 T cell receptor beta chains share one sample of origin, sequenced in a study of OX40 agonist ivuxolimab in advanced cancers. Assay used: immunoSEQ multiplex PCR; TCRdb lists only in-frame clones, some missing. The table includes fewer than 40,000 clones, roughly 82% detected once. The sequenced sample was CD4+ or CD8+ T cells sorted from blood, obtained in a trial of the OX40 agonist ivuxolimab. The receptors originated from an adult with an advanced solid tumor such as melanoma, head and neck, liver or kidney cancer.

V is TRBV28 and J is TRBJ2-7; D is possibly TRBD1 (6 bases). CDR3 length equals 13 residues. Germline assignment: CDR1 MDHEN and CDR2 SYDVKM. V lost 7 bases, J lost 3 bases, and 13 bases lay in between. CDR3 residues: CASTSGQNYEQYF. The CDR3 bases are TGTGCCAGCACCTCGGGACAAAACTACGAGCAGTACTTC.

The rearrangement uses TRBV28 and TRBJ2-5; D gene uncertain. This CDR3 has 14 residues. Germline lookup yields CDR1 MDHEN and CDR2 SYDVKM. Trimming shortened V by 3 bases and J by 5 bases, and 13 bases separated the two germline ends. DNA for the CDR3: TGTGCCAGCAGTTTTTTATCTATGGGGGAGACCCAGTACTTC. Amino acids: CASSFLSMGETQYF.

V and J are TRBV6-1 and TRBJ1-5; D gene unclear. The CDR3 has 15 residues. Germline V lookup: CDR1 MNHNS, CDR2 SASEGT. Trimming pared 8 bases from V and 1 base from J, leaving 15 bases between. The CDR3 bases are TGTGCCAGCGGGAAGGGAAACGCAAGCAATCAGCCCCAGCATTTT. This sequence encodes CASGKGNASNQPQHF.

V usage is TRBV14 and J usage is TRBJ1-6; no reliable D call. The V gene's germline CDR1 is SGHDN and CDR2 FVKESK. This CDR3 has 14 residues. The V end was cut by 0 bases, the J end by 2 bases, with 2 bases between. The CDR3 region is CASSQETYNSPLHF. Here the CDR3 DNA reads TGTGCCAGCAGCCAAGAGACCTATAATTCACCCCTCCACTTT.

The count of this clone is one. This chain links TRBV4-1 with TRBJ2-1; 9 nucleotides agree with TRBD1. In germline, CDR1 is MGHRA, CDR2 YSYEKL. The V gene end was trimmed by 0 bases and the J gene end by 4 bases; junction bases not matched to a gene: 7. There are 17 residues in the CDR3. CDR3 residues: CASSQDRGTGNYNEQFF. CDR3 in DNA: TGCGCCAGCAGCCAAGACCGAGGGACAGGGAATTACAATGAGCAGTTCTTC.

V usage is TRBV6-5 and J usage is TRBJ1-4; D gene unclear. Trimming pared 0 bases from V and 8 bases from J, leaving 13 bases between. CDR3 length: 15 amino acids. Looked up from germline, CDR1 is MNHEY and CDR2 is SVGAGI. CDR3 coding DNA: TGTGCCAGCAGTTACTCTGGGGAAGGGTTCGAAAAACTGTTTTTT. It encodes CASSYSGEGFEKLFF.

This clone has more than one count but fewer than ten. The chain recombines TRBV4-3 with TRBJ2-1; TRBD1 might be the D (6 bases). Germline V CDR1 and CDR2: LGHNA, YSLEER. CDR3 size: 15 residues. Trimming removed 0 bases at V and 4 bases at J, with 10 bases between. The CDR3 spells CASSQEGQGYNEQFF. The CDR3, as DNA: TGCGCCAGCAGCCAAGAAGGGCAGGGGTACAATGAGCAGTTCTTC.

CDR3 sequence (DNA): TGTGCCATCAGTGCGGCTAGCACCGATGGCACAGATACGCAGTATTTT. It yields the protein CAISAASTDGTDTQYF. The genes are TRBV10-3 and TRBJ2-3, with a possible D match to TRBD2 (5 bases). The CDR3 totals 16 residues. In germline, CDR1 is ENHRY, CDR2 SYGVKD. V was pared by 4 bases and J by 1 base, with 15 bases between.

The chain links TRBV7-2 to TRBJ2-5, with no clear D. Deletions cut 0 bases from V and 5 bases from J, with 13 bases between. CDR1 and CDR2 from the germline V gene are SGHTA and FQGNSA. This CDR3 region has 15 residues. This CDR3 reads CASSLALGSGETQYF. DNA of the CDR3: TGTGCCAGCAGCTTAGCTCTGGGTTCCGGGGAGACCCAGTACTTC.

V is TRBV7-9 and J is TRBJ2-7; the D gene is possibly TRBD1 (5 bases). CDR3 length: 14 residues. V was cut by 3 bases and J by 6 bases, with 15 bases left in between. The germline gives CDR1 SEHNR, CDR2 FQNEAQ (reference sequence). DNA for the CDR3: TGTGCCAGCAGCTTGTATGGCAGGGTGGCCGAGCAGTACTTC. Protein: CASSLYGRVAEQYF.

The chain carries TRBV10-3 and TRBJ2-1; 10 positions agree with TRBD1. The CDR3 loop spans 14 amino acids. Germline V gives CDR1 ENHRY, CDR2 SYGVKD. The V and J ends lost 5 bases and 9 bases, in that order; junction bases with no gene match: 7. CDR3 DNA sequence: TGTGCCATCAGTACGGGACAGGGGATGAGTGAGCAGTTCTTC. Translation gives CAISTGQGMSEQFF.

The genes are TRBV7-5 and TRBJ2-7. TRBV7-5 corresponds to a pseudogene. There are 14 residues in the CDR3. CDR3 DNA: TGTGCCAGCAGCTCGGAAGGGCGTACCTACGAGCAGTACTTC. This translates into CASSSEGRTYEQYF.

The chain couples TRBV6-6 to TRBJ2-5; maybe TRBD1 (6 bases). The germline V gene encodes CDR1 MNHNY and CDR2 SVGAGI (reference sequence). This CDR3 is built from 12 residues. Trimming stripped 8 bases from V and 4 bases from J, with 11 bases between. Here the CDR3 DNA reads TGTGCCAGCGGACAGCCCTTAGAGACCCAGTACTTC. Protein: CASGQPLETQYF.

CDR3 loop: CASSLRERSTEAFF. For the CDR3, the DNA is TGTGCCAGCAGCCTGAGGGAACGGTCGACTGAAGCTTTCTTT. V gene TRBV7-9 combines with J gene TRBJ1-1; D gene ambiguous. The V and J ends lost 5 bases and 5 bases respectively, with 15 bases between them. There are 14 residues in the CDR3. CDR1 is SEHNR, CDR2 FQNEAQ, per germline (reference sequence).

The DNA for the CDR3 is TGTGCCAGCCGGGCTAGCGGGAGTTACGAGCAGTACTTC. Translated: CASRASGSYEQYF. V and J are TRBV6-5 and TRBJ2-7; TRBD2 matches 10 bases. The CDR3 is 13 amino acids. V trimming: 8 bases; J trimming: 4 bases; junction bases outside the gene matches: 5. Germline assignment: CDR1 MNHEY and CDR2 SVGAGI.

The J gene is TRBJ2-1, the V gene TRBV9; no firm D call. The CDR3 is 15 amino acids. V shed 6 bases and J shed 3 bases, with 16 bases lying between them. CDR1 is SGDLS and CDR2 is YYNGEE in the germline V gene. CDR3 residues: CASTPSDILYNEQFF. CDR3 bases: TGTGCCAGCACCCCCTCTGACATCCTCTACAATGAGCAGTTCTTC. The whole variable domain, remainder taken from reference TRBV9 and TRBJ2-1, is DSGVTQTPKHLITATGQRVTLRCSPRSGDLSVYWYQQSLDQGLQFLIQYYNGEERAKGNILERFSAQQFPDLHSELNLSSLELGDSALYFCASTPSDILYNEQFFGPGTRLTVL.

The J gene is TRBJ2-6, the V gene TRBV15; tentatively, D is TRBD2 (6 bases). Germline V gene lookup returns CDR1 LNHNV and CDR2 YYDKDF (reference sequence). The CDR3 is 18 amino acids. The V and J ends lost 3 bases and 2 bases respectively, with 17 bases between them. The CDR3 region has the DNA TGTGCCACCAGCAGCCGGGGGATCCCGGTACCTGGGGCCAACGTCCTGACTTTC. Protein product: CATSSRGIPVPGANVLTF.

V gene TRBV27 combines with J gene TRBJ2-5, with TRBD2 matching 10 bases. Germline loops: CDR1 MNHEY, CDR2 SMNVEV (reference sequence). The CDR3 length is 15 residues. The junction had 8 bases not matched to a gene; V was cut back by 6 bases and J by 4 bases. DNA for the CDR3: TGTGCCAGCAGCTCCCCTAGCGGGAGAGGAGAGACCCAGTACTTC. Translating gives CASSSPSGRGETQYF.

V and J are TRBV18 and TRBJ2-7; weak D call: TRBD1 (6 bases). The CDR3 is 14 amino acids. V was shortened by 3 bases and J by 1 base, with 10 bases between the two germline ends. Germline V gene sequence: CDR1 KGHSH, CDR2 LQKENI. The CDR3 nucleotides read TGTGCCAGCTCACCTAACAGGGAATCCTACGAGCAGTACTTC. Translation: CASSPNRESYEQYF.

The chain uses TRBV5-1 and TRBJ2-7; D possibly corresponds to TRBD1 (7 bases). The germline gives CDR1 SGHRS, CDR2 YFSETQ. The CDR3 consists of 16 residues. V dropped 4 bases and J dropped 1 base, with 18 bases sitting between them. CDR3 DNA sequence: TGCGCCAGCAGCCCGGTGGGGCAGGGGGGATCCTACGAGCAGTACTTC. Protein sequence: CASSPVGQGGSYEQYF.

CDR3: CASSQDVRVRGYTF. In DNA, the CDR3 is TGTGCCAGCAGCCAAGACGTCAGGGTGAGGGGCTACACCTTC. The rearrangement joins TRBV4-2 to TRBJ1-2; TRBD1 is a possible D gene (5 bases). Germline V gives CDR1 LGHNA, CDR2 YNFKEQ. With 0 bases removed from V and 8 bases from J, the gap between germline ends came to 13 bases. The CDR3 runs to 14 residues.

V gene TRBV6-1 combines with J gene TRBJ2-3, with D possibly matching TRBD2 (6 bases). V dropped 3 bases and J dropped 1 base, with 14 bases sitting between them. This CDR3 contains 16 residues. Germline assignment: CDR1 MNHNS and CDR2 SASEGT. The chain's CDR3 is CASSDWGGVGTDTQYF. The CDR3 DNA reads TGTGCCAGCAGTGACTGGGGCGGGGTAGGCACAGATACGCAGTATTTT.